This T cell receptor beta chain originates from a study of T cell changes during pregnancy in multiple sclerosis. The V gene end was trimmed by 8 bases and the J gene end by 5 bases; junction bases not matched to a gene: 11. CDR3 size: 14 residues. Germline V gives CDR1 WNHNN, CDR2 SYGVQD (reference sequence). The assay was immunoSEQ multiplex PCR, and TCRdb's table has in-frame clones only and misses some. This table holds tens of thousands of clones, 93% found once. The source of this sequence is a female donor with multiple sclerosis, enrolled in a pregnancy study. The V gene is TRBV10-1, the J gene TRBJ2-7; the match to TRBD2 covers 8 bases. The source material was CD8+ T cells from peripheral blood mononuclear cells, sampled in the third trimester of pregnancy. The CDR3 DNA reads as TGCGCCAGCCAGCCGTCGGGACTAGAGAACGAGCAGTACTTC. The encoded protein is CASQPSGLENEQYF.